The T cell receptor beta chain under discussion was sequenced for a study of radiotherapy plus CTLA-4 blockade in lung cancer (dated by TCRdb to the late 2010s). The study in broad terms: Among enrolled patients, under 20% had an objective response and 25% to 35% reached disease control. The paper as a whole reports these results and caveats: After treatment with radiotherapy and ipilimumab, TCR clones that originated in tumors expanded in peripheral blood. Early dynamic changes in blood T cell clones, together with increased serum interferon-beta after radiation, were reported as the strongest predictors of response.

A note on this clone: Its specific antigen is unknown. No quality values exist for individual bases; no much larger clone is one base distant.

Focal radiation therapy combined with CTLA-4 blockade (ipilimumab) was tested in patients with chemo-refractory metastatic non-small-cell lung cancer. The library was obtained by the immunoSEQ multiplex PCR assay. The clones in this table, taken by TCRdb from immuneACCESS, are in-frame only. Not every clone is retained; where verified, under half of the shortfall comes from an unresolved V gene, and the cause of the rest is unknown. This sample is represented by about 40,000 clones; approximately 83% of them were singletons. Of the sample, roughly 23% is held by the ten largest clones. This TCR derives from a human donor with non-small cell lung cancer whose response to radiotherapy plus ipilimumab could not be evaluated. The sequencing here drew on peripheral blood, taken from a patient treated with radiotherapy plus ipilimumab.

CDR3 sequence: CAISETGSYEQYF. Here is the DNA: TGTGCCATCAGTGAGACAGGGTCGTACGAGCAGTACTTC. The rearranged chain carries TRBV10-3 and TRBJ2-7, with TRBD1 tentatively as D gene (6 bases match). In the germline V gene, CDR1 corresponds to ENHRY and CDR2 to SYGVKD. From cysteine to phenylalanine, the CDR3 is 13 amino acids long. Here the CDR3 DNA is all that survives: 39 bases in frame from base 1. Trimming costs V 2 bases and J 4 bases, and their ends lie 9 bases apart.